This T cell receptor beta chain was captured by sequencing in a study of blood T cell repertoires in COVID-19. The wider study: PBMCs, B-cell-depleted T cells, or T cells provided the cDNA or gDNA that made up the material.

Profiling relied on immunoSEQ multiplex PCR, and the TCRdb table lists in-frame clones only, not all of them. The sample consists of some 70,000 clones, about 89% of them appearing once. The receptor was derived from a human donor in a cohort sampled during active COVID-19. Sequences were obtained from peripheral blood.

The CDR3 coding sequence is TGTGCCAGCAGTTACTCGGGGGGAAAGAACACTGAAGCTTTCTTT. Translating gives CASSYSGGKNTEAFF. The chain combines TRBV6-5 with TRBJ1-1, with D perhaps TRBD1 (5 bases). The CDR3 sequence is 15 residues long. Between the trimmed V and J ends, which lost 0 bases and 1 base, there was a span of 9 bases. Germline V gene lookup returns CDR1 MNHEY and CDR2 SVGAGI.